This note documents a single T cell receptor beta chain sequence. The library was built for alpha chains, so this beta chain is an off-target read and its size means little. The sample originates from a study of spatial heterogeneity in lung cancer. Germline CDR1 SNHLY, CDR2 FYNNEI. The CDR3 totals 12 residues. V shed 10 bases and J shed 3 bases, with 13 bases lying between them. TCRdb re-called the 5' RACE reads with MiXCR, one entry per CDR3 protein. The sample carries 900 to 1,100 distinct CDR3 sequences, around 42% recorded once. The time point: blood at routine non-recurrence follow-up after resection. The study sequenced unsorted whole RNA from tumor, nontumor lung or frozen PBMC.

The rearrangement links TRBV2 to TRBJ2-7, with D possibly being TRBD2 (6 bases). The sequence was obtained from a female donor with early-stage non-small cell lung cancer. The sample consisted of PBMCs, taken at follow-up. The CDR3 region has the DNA TGTGCCACGGGACTTCTGAGCTACGAGCAGTACTTC. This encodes CATGLLSYEQYF.